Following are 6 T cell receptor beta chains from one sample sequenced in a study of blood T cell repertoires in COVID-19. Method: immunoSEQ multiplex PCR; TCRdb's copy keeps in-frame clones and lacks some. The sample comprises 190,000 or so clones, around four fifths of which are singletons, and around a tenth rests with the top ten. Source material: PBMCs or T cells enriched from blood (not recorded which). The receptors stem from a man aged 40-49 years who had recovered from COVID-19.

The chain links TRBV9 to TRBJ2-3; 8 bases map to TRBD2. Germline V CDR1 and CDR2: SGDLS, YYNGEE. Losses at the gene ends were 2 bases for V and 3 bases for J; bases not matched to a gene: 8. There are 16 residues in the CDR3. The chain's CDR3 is CASSVWAGGVTDTQYF. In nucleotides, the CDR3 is TGTGCCAGCAGCGTTTGGGCGGGAGGAGTGACAGATACGCAGTATTTT.

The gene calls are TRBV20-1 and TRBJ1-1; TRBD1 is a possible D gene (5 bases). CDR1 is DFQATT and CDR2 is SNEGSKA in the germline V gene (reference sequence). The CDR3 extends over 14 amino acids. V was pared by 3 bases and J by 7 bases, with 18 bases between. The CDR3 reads CSASFPRGEHEAFF. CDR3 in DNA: TGCAGTGCTAGTTTTCCTAGGGGCGAACATGAAGCTTTCTTT.

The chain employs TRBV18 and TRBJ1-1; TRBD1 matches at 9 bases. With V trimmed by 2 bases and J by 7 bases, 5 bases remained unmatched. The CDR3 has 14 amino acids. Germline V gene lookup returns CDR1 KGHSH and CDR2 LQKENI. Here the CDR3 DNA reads TGTGCCAGCTCACCAGCGGGACAGGGCGTTGAAGCTTTCTTT. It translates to CASSPAGQGVEAFF.

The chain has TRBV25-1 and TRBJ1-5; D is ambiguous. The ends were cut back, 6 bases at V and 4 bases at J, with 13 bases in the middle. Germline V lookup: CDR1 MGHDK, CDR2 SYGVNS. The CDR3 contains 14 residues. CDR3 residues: CASSPPGDNQPQHF. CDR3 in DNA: TGTGCCAGCAGCCCCCCGGGAGATAATCAGCCCCAGCATTTT. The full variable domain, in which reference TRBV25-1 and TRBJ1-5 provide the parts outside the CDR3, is EADIYQTPRYLVIGTGKKITLECSQTMGHDKMYWYQQDPGMELHLIHYSYGVNSTEKGDLSSESTVSRIRTEHFPLTLESARPSHTSQYLCASSPPGDNQPQHFGDGTRLSIL.

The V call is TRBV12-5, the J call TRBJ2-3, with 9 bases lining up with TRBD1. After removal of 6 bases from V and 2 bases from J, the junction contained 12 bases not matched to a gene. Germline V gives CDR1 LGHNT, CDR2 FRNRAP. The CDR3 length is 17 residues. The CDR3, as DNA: TGTGCTAGTGGACTCGGACAGGGGATTCCTATCACAGATACGCAGTATTTT. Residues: CASGLGQGIPITDTQYF.

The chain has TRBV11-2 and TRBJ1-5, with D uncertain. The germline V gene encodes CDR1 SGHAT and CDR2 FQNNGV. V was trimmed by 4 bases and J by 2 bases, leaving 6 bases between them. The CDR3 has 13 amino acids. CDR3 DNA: TGTGCCAGCAGCTCCCGGGGCAATCAGCCCCAGCATTTT. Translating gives CASSSRGNQPQHF.